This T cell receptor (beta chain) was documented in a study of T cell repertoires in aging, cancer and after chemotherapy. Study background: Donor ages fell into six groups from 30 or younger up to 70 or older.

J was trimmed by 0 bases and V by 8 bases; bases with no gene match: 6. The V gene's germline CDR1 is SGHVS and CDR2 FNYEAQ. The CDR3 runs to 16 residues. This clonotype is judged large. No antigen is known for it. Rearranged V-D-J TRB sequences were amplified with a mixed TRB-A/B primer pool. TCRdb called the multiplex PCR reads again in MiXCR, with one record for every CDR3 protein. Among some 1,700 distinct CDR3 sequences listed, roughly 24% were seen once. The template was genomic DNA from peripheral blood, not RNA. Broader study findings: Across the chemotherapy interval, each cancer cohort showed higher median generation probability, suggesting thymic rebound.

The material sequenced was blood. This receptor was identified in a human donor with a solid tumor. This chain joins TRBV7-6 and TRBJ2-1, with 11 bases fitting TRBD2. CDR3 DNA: TGTGCCAGCTCTTCTAGCGGGGGGAGCTCCTACAATGAGCAGTTCTTC. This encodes CASSSSGGSSYNEQFF.